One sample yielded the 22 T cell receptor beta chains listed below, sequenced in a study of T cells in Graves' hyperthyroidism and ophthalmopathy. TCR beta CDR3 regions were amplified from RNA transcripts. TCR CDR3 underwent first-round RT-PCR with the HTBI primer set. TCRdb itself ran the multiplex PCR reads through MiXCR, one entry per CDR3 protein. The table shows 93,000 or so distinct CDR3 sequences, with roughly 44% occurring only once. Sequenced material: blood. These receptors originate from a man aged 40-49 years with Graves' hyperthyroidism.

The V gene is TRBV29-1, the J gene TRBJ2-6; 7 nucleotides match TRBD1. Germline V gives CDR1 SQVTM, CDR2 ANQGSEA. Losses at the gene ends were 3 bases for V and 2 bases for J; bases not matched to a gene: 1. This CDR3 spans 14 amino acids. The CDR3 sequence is CSVDDRAGANVLTF. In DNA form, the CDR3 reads TGCAGCGTTGATGACAGGGCTGGGGCCAACGTCCTGACTTTC.

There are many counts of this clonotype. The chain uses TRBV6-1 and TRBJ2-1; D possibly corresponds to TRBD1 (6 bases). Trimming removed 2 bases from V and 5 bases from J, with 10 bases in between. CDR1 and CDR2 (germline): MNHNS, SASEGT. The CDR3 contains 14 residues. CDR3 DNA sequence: TGTGCCAGCAGTGAACAGGGGAGAAACAATGAGCAGTTCTTC. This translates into CASSEQGRNNEQFF.

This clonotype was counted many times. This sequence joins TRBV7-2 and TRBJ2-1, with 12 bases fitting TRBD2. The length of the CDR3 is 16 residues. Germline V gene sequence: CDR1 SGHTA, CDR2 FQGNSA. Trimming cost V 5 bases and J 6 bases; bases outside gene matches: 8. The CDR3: CASSRPGLAGGNEQFF. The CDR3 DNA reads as TGTGCCAGCAGCCGACCGGGACTAGCGGGCGGCAATGAGCAGTTCTTC.

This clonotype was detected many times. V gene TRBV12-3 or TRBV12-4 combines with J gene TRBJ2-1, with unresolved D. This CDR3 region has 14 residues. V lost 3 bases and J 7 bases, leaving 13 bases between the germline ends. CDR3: CASSFPSGVNEQFF. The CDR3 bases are TGTGCCAGCAGTTTTCCGAGTGGGGTGAATGAGCAGTTCTTC.

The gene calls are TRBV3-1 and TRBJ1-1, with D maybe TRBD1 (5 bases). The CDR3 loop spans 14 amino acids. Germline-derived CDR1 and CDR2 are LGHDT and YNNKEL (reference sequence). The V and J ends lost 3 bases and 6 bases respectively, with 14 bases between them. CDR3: CASSQFRDGSEAFF. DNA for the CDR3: TGTGCCAGCAGCCAGTTTCGGGACGGGTCTGAAGCTTTCTTT.

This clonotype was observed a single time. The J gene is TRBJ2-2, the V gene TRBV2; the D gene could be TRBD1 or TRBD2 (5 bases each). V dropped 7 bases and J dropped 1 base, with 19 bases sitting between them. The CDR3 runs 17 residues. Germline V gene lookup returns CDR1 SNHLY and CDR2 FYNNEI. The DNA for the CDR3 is TGTGCCAGCACATTACGGGGTGGGGCCATGAACACCGGGGAGCTGTTTTTT. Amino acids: CASTLRGGAMNTGELFF.

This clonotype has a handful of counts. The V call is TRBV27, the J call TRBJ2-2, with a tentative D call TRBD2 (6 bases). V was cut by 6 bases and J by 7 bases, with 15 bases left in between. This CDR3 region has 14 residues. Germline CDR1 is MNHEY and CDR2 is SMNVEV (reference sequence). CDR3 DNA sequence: TGTGCCAGCAGACGGGGACTTGTCGGCGGGGAGCTGTTTTTT. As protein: CASRRGLVGGELFF.

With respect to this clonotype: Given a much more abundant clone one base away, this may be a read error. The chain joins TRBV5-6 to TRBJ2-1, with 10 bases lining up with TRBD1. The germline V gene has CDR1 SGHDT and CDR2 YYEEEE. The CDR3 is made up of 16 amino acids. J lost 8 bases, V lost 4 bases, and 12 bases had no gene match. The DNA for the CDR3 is TGTGCCAGCAGCAAAATTGTTGGACAGGGGGTCCATGAGCAGTTCTTC. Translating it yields CASSKIVGQGVHEQFF.

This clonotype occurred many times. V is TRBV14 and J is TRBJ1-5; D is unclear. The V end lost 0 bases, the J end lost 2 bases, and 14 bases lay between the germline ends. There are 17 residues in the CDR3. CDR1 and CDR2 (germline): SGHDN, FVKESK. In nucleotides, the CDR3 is TGTGCCAGCAGCCAAGATCAGGAAGGTGTGGGCAATCAGCCCCAGCATTTT. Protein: CASSQDQEGVGNQPQHF.

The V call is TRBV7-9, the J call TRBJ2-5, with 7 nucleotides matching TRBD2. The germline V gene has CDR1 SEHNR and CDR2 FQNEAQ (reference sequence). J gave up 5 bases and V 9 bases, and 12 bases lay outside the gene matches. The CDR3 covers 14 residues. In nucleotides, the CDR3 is TGTGCCAGTCAGTTGGGAGGGTTCAGGGAGACCCAGTACTTC. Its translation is CASQLGGFRETQYF.

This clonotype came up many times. The CDR3 nucleotides read TGTGCCAGCTCCTCGACAGGGCCCCTGAATAGCAATCAGCCCCAGCATTTT. Its protein is CASSSTGPLNSNQPQHF. V is TRBV6-1 and J is TRBJ1-5; 7 positions match TRBD1. The germline CDR1 and CDR2 sequences are MNHNS and SASEGT. The CDR3 contains 17 residues. Losses at the gene ends were 8 bases for V and 0 bases for J; bases not matched to a gene: 13.

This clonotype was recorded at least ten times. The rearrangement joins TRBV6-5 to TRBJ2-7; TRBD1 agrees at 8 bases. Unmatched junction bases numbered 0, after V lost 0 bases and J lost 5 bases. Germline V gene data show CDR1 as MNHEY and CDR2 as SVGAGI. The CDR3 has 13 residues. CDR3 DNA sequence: TGTGCCAGCAGTTACTCGACAGGGGACGAGCAGTACTTC. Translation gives CASSYSTGDEQYF.

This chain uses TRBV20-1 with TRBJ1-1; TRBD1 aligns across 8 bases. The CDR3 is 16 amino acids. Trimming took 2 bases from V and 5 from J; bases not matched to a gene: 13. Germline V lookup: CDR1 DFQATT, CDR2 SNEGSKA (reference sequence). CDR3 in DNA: TGCAGTGCTAGAAGGGCGAGCGGAAACAGGGGGACTGAAGCTTTCTTT. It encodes CSARRASGNRGTEAFF.

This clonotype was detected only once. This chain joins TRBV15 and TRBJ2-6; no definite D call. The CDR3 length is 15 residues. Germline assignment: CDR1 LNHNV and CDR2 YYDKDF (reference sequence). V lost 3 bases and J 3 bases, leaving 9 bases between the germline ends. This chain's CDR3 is CATSSFVGGANVLTF. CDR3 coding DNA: TGTGCCACCAGCAGCTTCGTGGGTGGGGCCAACGTCCTGACTTTC.

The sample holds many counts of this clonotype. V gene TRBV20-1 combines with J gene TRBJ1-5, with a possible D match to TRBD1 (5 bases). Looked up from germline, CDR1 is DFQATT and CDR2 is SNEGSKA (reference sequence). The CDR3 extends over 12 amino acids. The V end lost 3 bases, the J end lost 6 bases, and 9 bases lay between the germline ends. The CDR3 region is CSASAGGQPQHF. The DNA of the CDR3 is TGCAGTGCTAGCGCGGGGGGTCAGCCCCAGCATTTT.

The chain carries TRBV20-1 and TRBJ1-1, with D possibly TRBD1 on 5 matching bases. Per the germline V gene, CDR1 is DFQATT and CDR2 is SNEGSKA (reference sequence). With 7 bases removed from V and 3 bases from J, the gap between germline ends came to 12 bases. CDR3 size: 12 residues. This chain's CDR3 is CSVPKGYTEAFF. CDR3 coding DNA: TGCAGTGTCCCGAAGGGGTACACTGAAGCTTTCTTT.

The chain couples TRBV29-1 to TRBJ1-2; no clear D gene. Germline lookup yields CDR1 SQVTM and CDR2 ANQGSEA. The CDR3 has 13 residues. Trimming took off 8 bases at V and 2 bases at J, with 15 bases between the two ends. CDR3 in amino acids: CSFASQINYGYTF. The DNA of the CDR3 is TGCAGCTTCGCCAGCCAGATCAACTATGGCTACACCTTC.

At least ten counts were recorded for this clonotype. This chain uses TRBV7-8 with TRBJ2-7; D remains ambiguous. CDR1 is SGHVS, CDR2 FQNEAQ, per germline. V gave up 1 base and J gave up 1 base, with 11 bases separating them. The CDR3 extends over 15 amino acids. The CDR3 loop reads CASSLGRLGSYEQYF. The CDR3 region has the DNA TGTGCCAGCAGCTTAGGCAGGCTTGGGTCCTACGAGCAGTACTTC.

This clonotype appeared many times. CDR3 amino acids: CASSVQGGQPQHF. CDR3 DNA: TGTGCCAGCAGTGTACAGGGCGGTCAGCCCCAGCATTTT. V gene TRBV2 combines with J gene TRBJ1-5; D may be TRBD1 (6 bases). The CDR3 runs 13 residues. Trimming took off 4 bases at V and 6 bases at J, with 10 bases between the two ends. In germline, CDR1 is SNHLY, CDR2 FYNNEI. Full variable domain (missing parts from reference TRBV2 and TRBJ1-5): EPEVTQTPSHQVTQMGQEVILRCVPISNHLYFYWYRQILGQKVEFLVSFYNNEISEKSEIFDDQFSVERPDGSNFTLKIRSTKLEDSAMYFCASSVQGGQPQHFGDGTRLSIL.

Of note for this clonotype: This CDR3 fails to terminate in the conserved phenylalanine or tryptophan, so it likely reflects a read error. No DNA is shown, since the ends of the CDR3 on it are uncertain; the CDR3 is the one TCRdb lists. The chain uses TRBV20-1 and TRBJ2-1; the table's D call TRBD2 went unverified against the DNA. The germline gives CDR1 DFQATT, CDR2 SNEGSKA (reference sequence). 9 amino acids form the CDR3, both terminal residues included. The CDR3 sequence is CSARDPGTS.

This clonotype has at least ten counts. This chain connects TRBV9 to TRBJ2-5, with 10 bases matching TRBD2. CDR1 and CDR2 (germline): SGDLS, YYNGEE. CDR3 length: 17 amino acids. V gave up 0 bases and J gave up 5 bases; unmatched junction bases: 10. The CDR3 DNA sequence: TGTGCCAGCAGCGTAGATGGGCTAGCGGGGGTTTCGGAGACCCAGTACTTC. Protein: CASSVDGLAGVSETQYF.

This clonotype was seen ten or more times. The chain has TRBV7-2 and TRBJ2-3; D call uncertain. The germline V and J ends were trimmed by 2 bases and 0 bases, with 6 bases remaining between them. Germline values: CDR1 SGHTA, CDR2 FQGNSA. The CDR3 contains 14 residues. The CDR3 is CASSLRQSTDTQYF. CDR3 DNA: TGTGCCAGCAGCTTAAGGCAGAGCACAGATACGCAGTATTTT.